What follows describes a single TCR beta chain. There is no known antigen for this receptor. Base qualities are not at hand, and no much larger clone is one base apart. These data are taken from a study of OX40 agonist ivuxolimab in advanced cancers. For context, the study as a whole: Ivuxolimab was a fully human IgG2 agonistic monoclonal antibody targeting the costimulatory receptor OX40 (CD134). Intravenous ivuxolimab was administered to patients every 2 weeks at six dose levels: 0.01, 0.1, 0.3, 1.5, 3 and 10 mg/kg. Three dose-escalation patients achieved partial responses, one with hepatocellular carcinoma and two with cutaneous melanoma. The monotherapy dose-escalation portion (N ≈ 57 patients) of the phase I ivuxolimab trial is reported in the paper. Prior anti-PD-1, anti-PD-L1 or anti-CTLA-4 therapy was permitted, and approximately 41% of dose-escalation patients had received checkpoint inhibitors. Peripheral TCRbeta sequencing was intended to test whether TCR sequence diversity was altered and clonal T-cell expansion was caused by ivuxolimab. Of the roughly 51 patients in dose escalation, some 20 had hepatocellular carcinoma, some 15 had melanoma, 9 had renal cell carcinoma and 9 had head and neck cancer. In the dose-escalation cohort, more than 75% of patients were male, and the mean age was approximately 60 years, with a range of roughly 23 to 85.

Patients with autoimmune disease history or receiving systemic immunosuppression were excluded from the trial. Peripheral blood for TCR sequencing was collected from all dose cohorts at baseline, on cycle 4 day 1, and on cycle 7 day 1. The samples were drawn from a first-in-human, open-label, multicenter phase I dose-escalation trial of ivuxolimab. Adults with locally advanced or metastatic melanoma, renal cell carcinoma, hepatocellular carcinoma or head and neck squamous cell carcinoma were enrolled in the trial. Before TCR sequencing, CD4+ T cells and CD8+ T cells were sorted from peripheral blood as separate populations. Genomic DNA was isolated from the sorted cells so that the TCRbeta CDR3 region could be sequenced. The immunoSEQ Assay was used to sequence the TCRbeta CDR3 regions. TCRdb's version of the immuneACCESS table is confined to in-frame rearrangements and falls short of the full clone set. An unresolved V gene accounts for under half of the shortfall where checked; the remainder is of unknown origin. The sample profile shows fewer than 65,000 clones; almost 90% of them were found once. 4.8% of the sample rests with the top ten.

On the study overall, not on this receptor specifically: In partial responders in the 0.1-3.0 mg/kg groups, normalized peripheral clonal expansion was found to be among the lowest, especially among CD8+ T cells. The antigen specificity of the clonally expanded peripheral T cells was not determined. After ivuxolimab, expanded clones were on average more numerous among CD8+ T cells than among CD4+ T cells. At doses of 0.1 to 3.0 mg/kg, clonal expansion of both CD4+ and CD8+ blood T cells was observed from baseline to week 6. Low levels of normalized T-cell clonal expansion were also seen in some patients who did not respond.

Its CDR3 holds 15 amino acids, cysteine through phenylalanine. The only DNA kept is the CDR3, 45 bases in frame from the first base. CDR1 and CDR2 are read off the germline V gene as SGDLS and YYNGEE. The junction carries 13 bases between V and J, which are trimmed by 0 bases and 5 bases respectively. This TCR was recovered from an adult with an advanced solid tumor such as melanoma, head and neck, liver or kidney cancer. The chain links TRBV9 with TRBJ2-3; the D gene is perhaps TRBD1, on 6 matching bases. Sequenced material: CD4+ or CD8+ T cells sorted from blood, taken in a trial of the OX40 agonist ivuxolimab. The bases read TGTGCCAGCAGCGTAGCTGCGGCAGGGGAAGATACGCAGTATTTT. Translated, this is CASSVAAAGEDTQYF.